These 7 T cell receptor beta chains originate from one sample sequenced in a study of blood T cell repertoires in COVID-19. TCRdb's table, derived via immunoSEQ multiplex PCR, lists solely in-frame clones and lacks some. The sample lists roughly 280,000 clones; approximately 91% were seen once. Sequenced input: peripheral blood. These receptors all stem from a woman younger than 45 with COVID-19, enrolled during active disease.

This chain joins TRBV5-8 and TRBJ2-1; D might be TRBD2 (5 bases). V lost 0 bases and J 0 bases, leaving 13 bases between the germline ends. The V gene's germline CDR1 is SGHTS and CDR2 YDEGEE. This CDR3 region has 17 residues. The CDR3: CASSLVRAASSYNEQFF. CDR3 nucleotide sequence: TGTGCCAGCAGCTTGGTGAGGGCGGCCAGCTCCTACAATGAGCAGTTCTTC.

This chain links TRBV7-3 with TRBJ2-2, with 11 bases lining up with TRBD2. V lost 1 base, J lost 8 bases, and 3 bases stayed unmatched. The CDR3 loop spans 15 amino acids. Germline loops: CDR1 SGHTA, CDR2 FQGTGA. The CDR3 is CASSLSLAGGGELFF. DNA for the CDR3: TGTGCCAGCAGCTTAAGTCTAGCGGGAGGTGGGGAGCTGTTTTTT.

The CDR3 protein is CASSLGAGTDGYTF. CDR3 coding DNA: TGCGCCAGCAGCTTGGGTGCCGGGACAGATGGCTACACCTTC. This chain uses TRBV5-1 with TRBJ1-2; TRBD1 matches 7 bases. The CDR3 contains 14 residues. Germline CDR1 reads SGHRS; CDR2 reads YFSETQ. The V and J ends lost 0 bases and 6 bases, in that order; junction bases with no gene match: 5.

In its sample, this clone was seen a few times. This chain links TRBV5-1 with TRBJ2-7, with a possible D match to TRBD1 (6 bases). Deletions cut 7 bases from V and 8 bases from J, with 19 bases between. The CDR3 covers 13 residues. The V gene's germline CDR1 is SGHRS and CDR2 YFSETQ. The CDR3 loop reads CASETGRGTKQYF. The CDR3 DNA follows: TGCGCCAGCGAGACAGGAAGGGGGACCAAGCAGTACTTC.

DNA of the CDR3: TGTGCCAGCAGTTTAAGGGGGAACACGGATCAGCCCCAGCATTTT. This encodes CASSLRGNTDQPQHF. The chain combines TRBV28 with TRBJ1-5, with a possible D match to TRBD1 (6 bases). Germline CDR1 and CDR2: MDHEN and SYDVKM. The CDR3 has 15 residues. Trimming pared 2 bases from V and 5 bases from J, leaving 13 bases between.

CDR3 DNA: TGTGCCTGCATGACAGGGAGCAATTCACCCCTCCACTTT. Amino acid sequence: CACMTGSNSPLHF. The V gene is TRBV30, the J gene TRBJ1-6; 7 bases align to TRBD1. V dropped 6 bases and J dropped 7; count of bases not matched to a gene: 6. Germline CDR1 reads GTSNPN; CDR2 reads SVGIG (reference sequence). The CDR3 length is 13 residues.

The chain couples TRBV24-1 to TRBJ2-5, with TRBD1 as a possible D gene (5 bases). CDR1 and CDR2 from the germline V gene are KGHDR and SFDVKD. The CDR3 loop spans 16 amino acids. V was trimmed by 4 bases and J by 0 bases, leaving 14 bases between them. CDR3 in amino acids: CATSEGPSRYQETQYF. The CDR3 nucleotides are TGTGCCACCAGTGAGGGGCCAAGCCGGTACCAAGAGACCCAGTACTTC.